Listed below are T cell receptor beta chains from one sample, sequenced in a study of Graves' ophthalmopathy and Graves' hyperthyroidism. TCRdb redid the calling of the multiplex PCR reads with MiXCR, one entry per CDR3 protein. The sample consists of about 370,000 distinct CDR3 sequences, about 18% of them appearing once. Input material: peripheral blood. Receptors were obtained from an adult woman with stable Graves' hyperthyroidism. The CDR3 runs from the conserved cysteine through the conserved F or W. A D gene is named only where the DNA matches it firmly. The size of a clone is reported for some rows only, either as once, few or many, or as a class for expanded clones.

D: NA; J: TRBJ2-7; size: many; V: TRBV29-1; CDR3: CSVELKGQQYF; DNA: TGCAGCGTTGAGCTGAAGGGACAGCAGTACTTC
D: TRBD2; J: TRBJ2-5; size: many; V: TRBV7-2; CDR3: CASSYTSGVLETQYF; DNA: TGTGCCAGCAGCTATACTAGCGGGGTACTGGAGACCCAGTACTTC
D: NA; J: TRBJ2-5; size: many; V: TRBV12-3/TRBV12-4; CDR3: CASSRGGTGKETQYF; DNA: TGTGCCAGCAGCAGGGGAGGGACAGGAAAAGAGACCCAGTACTTC
D: NA; J: TRBJ2-6; size: many; V: TRBV19; CDR3: CATGAGETSGANVLTF; DNA: TGTGCCACGGGGGCAGGGGAAACATCTGGGGCCAACGTCCTGACTTTC
D: TRBD2; J: TRBJ2-4; size: NA; V: TRBV4-1; CDR3: CASSHREGGLSAKNIQYF; DNA: TGCGCCAGCAGCCACAGGGAGGGCGGTTTGTCCGCCAAAAACATTCAGTACTTC
D: NA; J: TRBJ1-2; size: many; V: TRBV27; CDR3: CASSLSAGANYGYTF; DNA: TGTGCCAGCAGTTTATCGGCAGGCGCTAACTATGGCTACACCTTC
D: NA; J: TRBJ2-7; size: NA; V: TRBV11-2; CDR3: CASSTAGLGRSYEQYF; DNA: TGTGCCAGCAGCACCGCGGGTCTGGGGCGTTCCTACGAGCAGTACTTC
D: NA; J: TRBJ1-5; size: many; V: TRBV30; CDR3: CAWSAGENQPQHF; DNA: TGTGCCTGGAGTGCAGGGGAGAATCAGCCCCAGCATTTT
D: TRBD1; J: TRBJ1-1; size: many; V: TRBV28; CDR3: CASSSLGRTGTTEAFF; DNA: TGTGCCAGCAGTTCCCTTGGGCGGACAGGGACCACTGAAGCTTTCTTT
D: NA; J: TRBJ1-1; size: many; V: TRBV4-3; CDR3: CASSQDVSTMNTEAFF; DNA: TGCGCCAGCAGCCAGGACGTGAGTACTATGAACACTGAAGCTTTCTTT
D: TRBD1; J: TRBJ2-5; size: many; V: TRBV12-3/TRBV12-4; CDR3: CASSGTGVGETQYF; DNA: TGTGCCAGCAGTGGTACAGGGGTGGGGGAGACCCAGTACTTC
D: NA; J: TRBJ1-3; size: many; V: TRBV15; CDR3: CATSSLIGRGRKSSGNTIYF; DNA: TGTGCCACCAGCAGTTTAATTGGAAGAGGACGGAAGAGCTCTGGAAACACCATATATTTT
D: NA; J: TRBJ2-5; size: many; V: TRBV6-1; CDR3: CASSAWGSETQYF; DNA: TGTGCCAGCAGTGCGTGGGGTTCTGAGACCCAGTACTTC
D: NA; J: TRBJ2-7; size: many; V: TRBV6-2/TRBV6-3; CDR3: CASSYSKGASEQYF; DNA: TGTGCCAGCAGTTACTCGAAAGGGGCGAGCGAGCAGTACTTC
D: NA; J: TRBJ1-1; size: many; V: TRBV9; CDR3: CASTPRGVPNTEAFF; DNA: TGTGCCAGCACCCCCCGAGGGGTGCCGAACACTGAAGCTTTCTTT
D: TRBD1; J: TRBJ1-2; size: many; V: TRBV30; CDR3: CAWSVPRTGLSGYTF; DNA: TGTGCCTGGAGTGTACCTAGGACAGGTTTATCTGGCTACACCTTC
D: NA; J: TRBJ2-7; size: many; V: TRBV24-1; CDR3: CATSEGTKNYEQYF; DNA: TGTGCCACCAGTGAAGGGACCAAGAACTACGAGCAGTACTTC
D: TRBD1; J: TRBJ1-1; size: NA; V: TRBV28; CDR3: CASTGGMNTEAFF; DNA: TGTGCCAGCACAGGGGGAATGAACACTGAAGCTTTCTTT
D: TRBD1; J: TRBJ1-2; size: NA; V: TRBV4-1; CDR3: CASSQDDRGWVGYTF; DNA: TGCGCCAGCAGCCAAGATGACAGGGGGTGGGTCGGCTACACCTTC
D: TRBD1; J: TRBJ2-5; size: NA; V: TRBV12-3/TRBV12-4; CDR3: CASVRDRGRETQYF; DNA: TGTGCCAGCGTCAGGGACAGGGGAAGGGAGACCCAGTACTTC
D: NA; J: TRBJ1-5; size: many; V: TRBV6-1; CDR3: CASSEQYSRLQPQHF; DNA: TGTGCCAGCAGTGAACAATACAGCCGGCTTCAGCCCCAGCATTTT
D: TRBD1; J: TRBJ2-5; size: many; V: TRBV15; CDR3: CATQTGSLETQYF; DNA: TGTGCCACCCAGACAGGGAGCTTGGAGACCCAGTACTTC
D: NA; J: TRBJ2-5; size: few; V: TRBV25-1; CDR3: CASSEDRGRVQETQYF; DNA: TGTGCCAGCAGTGAAGATCGGGGTAGGGTACAAGAGACCCAGTACTTC
D: TRBD1; J: TRBJ2-5; size: many; V: TRBV7-6; CDR3: CASSTGQEETQYF; DNA: TGTGCCAGCAGCACCGGACAGGAAGAGACCCAGTACTTC
D: NA; J: TRBJ2-2; size: many; V: TRBV15; CDR3: CATSRGFAGELFF; DNA: TGTGCCACCAGCCGCGGGTTTGCCGGGGAGCTGTTTTTT
D: NA; J: TRBJ2-5; size: many; V: TRBV28; CDR3: CASSLLGETQYF; DNA: TGTGCCAGCAGTTTATTAGGAGAGACCCAGTACTTC
D: NA; J: TRBJ2-7; size: many; V: TRBV10-2; CDR3: CASSRDITGEQYF; DNA: TGCGCCAGCAGTCGGGACATAACAGGCGAGCAGTACTTC
D: NA; J: TRBJ2-5; size: many; V: TRBV29-1; CDR3: CSVFHQYQETQYF; DNA: TGCAGCGTTTTCCATCAGTACCAAGAGACCCAGTACTTC
D: NA; J: TRBJ1-6; size: many; V: TRBV7-6; CDR3: CASSPRRYNSPLHF; DNA: TGTGCCAGCAGCCCGCGTCGGTATAATTCACCCCTCCACTTT
D: TRBD1; J: TRBJ1-1; size: NA; V: TRBV18; CDR3: CASSATGDTEAFF; DNA: TGTGCCAGCTCGGCGACAGGGGACACTGAAGCTTTCTTT
D: TRBD2; J: TRBJ2-2; size: many; V: TRBV30; CDR3: CAWSPLTSGRDTGELFF; DNA: TGTGCCTGGAGTCCCCTGACTAGCGGGAGAGACACCGGGGAGCTGTTTTTT
D: NA; J: TRBJ1-5; size: many; V: TRBV28; CDR3: CASSLRQDSNQPQHF; DNA: TGTGCCAGCAGTTTACGACAGGATAGCAATCAGCCCCAGCATTTT
D: NA; J: TRBJ2-7; size: many; V: TRBV16; CDR3: CASSQSGRVYEQYF; DNA: TGTGCCAGCAGCCAAAGTGGCAGGGTCTACGAGCAGTACTTC
D: NA; J: TRBJ2-7; size: NA; V: TRBV5-1; CDR3: CASSLAQGWNEQYF; DNA: TGCGCCAGCAGCTTGGCCCAGGGGTGGAACGAGCAGTACTTC
D: TRBD2; J: TRBJ2-7; size: many; V: TRBV9; CDR3: CASSVGLGGDTYEQYF; DNA: TGTGCCAGCAGCGTAGGCCTCGGGGGGGACACCTACGAGCAGTACTTC
D: TRBD1; J: TRBJ1-1; size: many; V: TRBV6-4; CDR3: CASSTGTGGPSLAEAFF; DNA: TGTGCCAGCAGTACCGGGACAGGGGGCCCATCCCTCGCTGAAGCTTTCTTT
D: TRBD1; J: TRBJ1-1; size: many; V: TRBV19; CDR3: CASGRQGFGEAFF; DNA: TGTGCCAGTGGACGACAGGGATTTGGTGAAGCTTTCTTT
D: NA; J: TRBJ1-5; size: many; V: TRBV20-1; CDR3: CSATRVGRNQPQHF; DNA: TGCAGTGCTACCAGGGTTGGGCGGAATCAGCCCCAGCATTTT
D: TRBD1; J: TRBJ1-5; size: many; V: TRBV28; CDR3: CASSRRIRDRGWGNQPQHF; DNA: TGTGCCAGCAGTCGCCGAATAAGGGACAGGGGGTGGGGCAATCAGCCCCAGCATTTT
D: TRBD1; J: TRBJ2-2; size: few; V: TRBV30; CDR3: CAWSVWDRGNIGELFF; DNA: TGTGCCTGGAGCGTATGGGACAGAGGGAACATCGGGGAGCTGTTTTTT
D: NA; J: TRBJ2-7; size: many; V: TRBV27; CDR3: CASSLYPGLEQYF; DNA: TGTGCCAGCAGTTTATACCCGGGGCTCGAGCAGTACTTC
D: NA; J: TRBJ2-2; size: NA; V: TRBV29-1; CDR3: CSGAASGELFF; DNA: TGCAGCGGGGCGGCCTCCGGGGAGCTGTTTTTT
D: NA; J: TRBJ2-7; size: NA; V: TRBV14; CDR3: CASSQEPPMQRSTYEQYF; DNA: TGTGCCAGCAGCCAAGAACCCCCCATGCAGCGGAGTACCTACGAGCAGTACTTC
D: NA; J: TRBJ2-7; size: many; V: TRBV20-1; CDR3: CSASRDFGGEQYF; DNA: TGCAGTGCTAGCAGGGACTTCGGAGGCGAGCAGTACTTC
D: NA; J: TRBJ1-6; size: few; V: TRBV11-2; CDR3: CASSSGAGSINSPLHF; DNA: TGTGCCAGCAGCTCAGGGGCAGGGTCGATTAATTCACCCCTCCACTTT
D: NA; J: TRBJ2-2; size: many; V: TRBV11-1; CDR3: CASSSTRGSDTGELFF; DNA: TGTGCCAGCAGCTCAACGAGGGGGTCGGACACCGGGGAGCTGTTTTTT
D: NA; J: TRBJ2-2; size: many; V: TRBV2; CDR3: CASSEGFTGELFF; DNA: TGTGCCAGCAGTGAGGGGTTCACCGGGGAGCTGTTTTTT
D: TRBD1; J: TRBJ2-7; size: many; V: TRBV20-1; CDR3: CSARDTGTGPYEQYF; DNA: TGCAGTGCTCGAGACACCGGGACAGGCCCCTACGAGCAGTACTTC
D: NA; J: TRBJ2-4; size: many; V: TRBV5-1; CDR3: CASSKAAGNIQYF; DNA: TGCGCCAGCAGCAAAGCGGCAGGAAACATTCAGTACTTC